The 15 T cell receptor beta chains listed next were all sequenced from one sample in a study of blood T cells in healthy people across ages. The second PCR ran roughly 7 to 12 cycles with a sample-barcoded 5' primer and J-beta primers. In TCRdb, the 5' RACE reads were re-called with MiXCR into one record per CDR3 protein. The data show approximately 700,000 distinct CDR3 sequences, 32% seen once. Material: blood. The receptors shown here come from a woman of 80 years or more in good health.

Comments on this clonotype: The junction does not match germline at one end; this may be a read error. The chain couples TRBV7-2 to TRBJ1-2; possibly TRBD1 for D (5 bases). The CDR3 is made up of 15 amino acids. Germline CDR1 reads SGHTA; CDR2 reads FQGNSA. The CDR3 sequence: CASSLDTGARYGHTF. The CDR3 nucleotides are TGTGCCAGCAGCCTGGACACGGGAGCGCGCTATGGCCACACCTTT.

This clonotype has ten or more counts. CDR3 amino acids: CASSAGQLYGYTF. CDR3 bases: TGCGCCAGCAGCGCAGGACAGCTCTATGGCTACACCTTC. The chain employs TRBV5-1 and TRBJ1-2; D might be TRBD1 (6 bases). The V gene lost 4 bases and the J gene lost 4 bases, with 11 bases spanning the gap. The germline V gene encodes CDR1 SGHRS and CDR2 YFSETQ. The CDR3 runs 13 residues.

This clonotype was picked up a small number of times. A much bigger clone sits one base away, suggesting this may be a read error. V usage is TRBV20-1 and J usage is TRBJ2-1; perhaps TRBD2 as D (6 bases). With the DNA end fitting TRBJ2-7 better, the J assignment may be wrong. In germline, CDR1 is DFQATT, CDR2 SNEGSKA (reference sequence). CDR3 length: 19 residues. CDR3 nucleotide sequence: TGCAGTGCTAGAGTCCCCGGGCGTGGGGGACTTAGCTCCTACAATGAGCAGTACTTC. Protein product: CSARVPGRGGLSSYNEQYF.

This clonotype was seen at least ten times. The rearrangement uses TRBV20-1 and TRBJ2-5; D ambiguous. CDR1 is DFQATT and CDR2 is SNEGSKA in the germline V gene (reference sequence). The ends were cut back, 1 base at V and 7 bases at J, with 10 bases in the middle. The CDR3 extends over 12 amino acids. The CDR3 protein is CSARVALGTQYF. The CDR3, as DNA: TGCAGTGCTAGAGTAGCCCTTGGGACCCAGTACTTC.

The rearrangement joins TRBV20-1 to TRBJ1-1, with TRBD1 identical over 8 bases. J gave up 0 bases and V 3 bases, and 6 bases lay outside the gene matches. Germline V gene data show CDR1 as DFQATT and CDR2 as SNEGSKA (reference sequence). CDR3 size: 15 residues. The CDR3 region is CSARIWDRMNTEAFF. Written as DNA, the CDR3 is TGCAGTGCTAGGATTTGGGACAGGATGAACACTGAAGCTTTCTTT.

V gene TRBV20-1 combines with J gene TRBJ2-7; perhaps TRBD2 as D (5 bases). V lost 6 bases and J 5 bases, leaving 8 bases between the germline ends. The CDR3 loop spans 10 amino acids. Germline V gene sequence: CDR1 DFQATT, CDR2 SNEGSKA (reference sequence). CDR3 amino acids: CSASGNEQYF. The CDR3 DNA sequence: TGCAGTGCCTCGGGGAACGAGCAGTACTTC.

Of note for this clonotype: A much larger clone lies a single base off, so this may be a read error. V is TRBV7-3 and J is TRBJ2-5, with TRBD1 matching 9 bases. The CDR3 is 15 residues long. Per germline, CDR1 SGHTA and CDR2 FQGTGA. In nucleotides, the CDR3 is TGTGCCCGCAGCCCCGGGACAGGGAGCACGGAGACCCAGTACTTC. Translation gives CARSPGTGSTETQYF.

This chain uses TRBV5-1 with TRBJ2-5, with a tentative D call TRBD2 (6 bases). CDR3 length: 14 amino acids. Germline CDR1 and CDR2: SGHRS and YFSETQ. V was trimmed by 2 bases and J by 3 bases, leaving 11 bases between them. This CDR3 is CASSFSGDEETQYF. The CDR3 DNA sequence: TGCGCCAGCAGCTTTTCGGGGGATGAAGAGACCCAGTACTTC.

This clonotype was recorded once. Being one base from a much bigger clone, this may be a read error. The V call is TRBV20-1, the J call TRBJ2-7; D remains ambiguous. Germline assignment: CDR1 DFQATT and CDR2 SNEGSKA (reference sequence). The V gene lost 5 bases and the J gene lost 7 bases, with 18 bases spanning the gap. This CDR3 spans 13 amino acids. The CDR3 DNA reads as TGCAGTGCTCCCGAGACCACTAACAATGAGCAGTACTTC. Protein product: CSAPETTNNEQYF.

This clonotype was counted a few times. The rearrangement links TRBV11-1 to TRBJ2-6, with D perhaps TRBD2 (6 bases). The CDR3 sequence is 17 residues long. Trimming pared 5 bases from V and 1 base from J, leaving 15 bases between. CDR1 SGHAT and CDR2 FQDESV come from the germline V gene (reference sequence). The CDR3 coding sequence is TGTGCCAGCAGCCCCCGGGGGTTCCTGTCTGGGGCCAACGTCCTGACTTTC. Translation: CASSPRGFLSGANVLTF. The variable domain in full, with the rest retrieved from reference TRBV11-1 and TRBJ2-6, is EAEVAQSPRYKITEKSQAVAFWCDPISGHATLYWYRQILGQGPELLVQFQDESVVDDSQLPKDRFSAERLKGVDSTLKIQPAELGDSAMYLCASSPRGFLSGANVLTFGAGSRLTVL.

This clonotype was detected many times. The gene calls are TRBV2 and TRBJ2-1; D could derive from TRBD1 or TRBD2 (5 bases each). In germline, CDR1 is SNHLY, CDR2 FYNNEI. V was clipped by 1 base and J by 2 bases, with 9 bases between them. CDR3 length: 15 amino acids. CDR3 DNA: TGTGCCAGCAGTGAAGAAGTGGGGGCCTACAATGAGCAGTTCTTC. This gives the protein CASSEEVGAYNEQFF.

The genes are TRBV6-6 and TRBJ2-7, with D unclear. Trimming shortened V by 4 bases and J by 4 bases, and 8 bases separated the two germline ends. Germline values: CDR1 MNHNY, CDR2 SVGAGI (reference sequence). The CDR3 consists of 12 residues. The CDR3 loop reads CASSSSLYEQYF. CDR3 coding DNA: TGTGCCAGCAGTTCCTCGCTTTACGAGCAGTACTTC.

Ten or more counts support this clonotype. This sequence joins TRBV4-3 and TRBJ2-3; no reliable D call. V shed 0 bases and J shed 6 bases, with 16 bases lying between them. This CDR3 comprises 16 residues. Germline loops: CDR1 LGHNA, CDR2 YSLEER. CDR3 amino acids: CASSQDWMAQADTQYF. The CDR3 nucleotides are TGCGCCAGCAGCCAAGATTGGATGGCCCAGGCGGATACGCAGTATTTT.

This clonotype was counted ten times or more. CDR3 sequence: CSARDPGGATDTQYF. The CDR3 DNA is TGCAGTGCTAGAGACCCAGGGGGTGCGACAGATACGCAGTATTTT. V and J are TRBV20-1 and TRBJ2-3; 7 bases align to TRBD1. This CDR3 comprises 15 residues. CDR1 and CDR2 from the germline V gene are DFQATT and SNEGSKA (reference sequence). Unmatched junction bases numbered 6, after V lost 0 bases and J lost 3 bases.

This clonotype was observed once. This may be a read error: a much more frequent sequence differs by one nucleotide. The chain is built from TRBV5-1 and TRBJ2-1; maybe TRBD2 (5 bases). CDR3 length equals 13 residues. Germline V CDR1 and CDR2: SGHRS, YFSETQ. In DNA, the CDR3 is TGCGCCAGCAGCTTGGAGAGTCGCGGGTCATGGGTCTTC. Translation gives CASSLESRGSWVF.